These T cell receptor beta chains were read from a single sample in a study of PD-1 blockade in classical Hodgkin lymphoma. Measured with immunoSEQ multiplex PCR; TCRdb has only the in-frame clones, and not every one. Here the sample spans 40,000 or so clones, about 88% being singletons. Sequences were derived from peripheral blood mononuclear cells (PBMCs), sampled before the second cycle of nivolumab. The receptors shown here come from a human donor with classical Hodgkin lymphoma. CDR3s include the opening cysteine and the closing phenylalanine or tryptophan. A D gene is named only where the DNA matches it firmly. The listing skips clone size in some rows; elsewhere it reads once, few, many or a size class.

D gene: NA
clone size: once
J gene: TRBJ2-5
V gene: TRBV7-8
CDR3 protein: CASSGGPWETQYF
CDR3 DNA: TGTGCCAGCAGCGGGGGGCCATGGGAGACCCAGTACTTC

D gene: TRBD1
clone size: NA
J gene: TRBJ2-7
V gene: TRBV5-3
CDR3 protein: CARSRGTASIYEQYF
CDR3 DNA: TGTGCCAGAAGCCGAGGGACAGCTAGCATCTACGAGCAGTACTTC

D gene: NA
clone size: NA
J gene: TRBJ2-5
V gene: TRBV29-1
CDR3 protein: CSVGAGSETQYF
CDR3 DNA: TGCAGCGTTGGTGCAGGGTCGGAGACCCAGTACTTC

D gene: NA
clone size: NA
J gene: TRBJ2-6
V gene: TRBV6-5
CDR3 protein: CASSAGDSGANVLTF
CDR3 DNA: TGTGCCAGCAGCGCAGGGGACTCTGGGGCCAACGTCCTGACTTTC

D gene: TRBD1
clone size: NA
J gene: TRBJ1-1
V gene: TRBV11-2
CDR3 protein: CASSSLTWDSPRGTEAFF
CDR3 DNA: TGTGCCAGCAGCTCCCTTACGTGGGACAGTCCCCGGGGCACTGAAGCTTTCTTT

D gene: NA
clone size: NA
J gene: TRBJ2-3
V gene: TRBV29-1
CDR3 protein: CSAWGDPSTDTQYF
CDR3 DNA: TGCAGCGCCTGGGGAGACCCTAGCACAGATACGCAGTATTTT

D gene: NA
clone size: NA
J gene: TRBJ1-1
V gene: TRBV27
CDR3 protein: CASSRTNTEAFF
CDR3 DNA: TGTGCCAGCAGTCGGACGAACACTGAAGCTTTCTTT

D gene: TRBD2
clone size: NA
J gene: TRBJ2-5
V gene: TRBV4-3
CDR3 protein: CASSQQLANGEETQYF
CDR3 DNA: TGCGCCAGCAGCCAACAACTAGCGAATGGGGAAGAGACCCAGTACTTC

D gene: NA
clone size: NA
J gene: TRBJ2-1
V gene: TRBV5-1
CDR3 protein: CASSLDGQSSYNEQFF
CDR3 DNA: TGCGCCAGCAGCTTGGACGGACAGAGCTCCTACAATGAGCAGTTCTTC

D gene: NA
clone size: NA
J gene: TRBJ1-1
V gene: TRBV11-1
CDR3 protein: CASSLEGSMGGTEAFF
CDR3 DNA: TGTGCCAGCAGCTTAGAAGGTAGTATGGGGGGCACTGAAGCTTTCTTT

D gene: TRBD2
clone size: NA
J gene: TRBJ2-3
V gene: TRBV12-5
CDR3 protein: CASSSASGSGTDTQYF
CDR3 DNA: TGTGCTAGTTCATCGGCTAGCGGGAGTGGCACAGATACGCAGTATTTT

D gene: NA
clone size: NA
J gene: TRBJ2-1
V gene: TRBV19
CDR3 protein: CASGTLRGEQFF
CDR3 DNA: TGTGCCAGTGGGACTTTAAGGGGGGAGCAGTTCTTC

D gene: TRBD1
clone size: once
J gene: TRBJ1-1
V gene: TRBV19
CDR3 protein: CASSNRDRSVKTEAFF
CDR3 DNA: TGTGCCAGTAGTAACCGGGACAGGTCCGTGAAGACTGAAGCTTTCTTT

D gene: NA
clone size: once
J gene: TRBJ2-1
V gene: TRBV7-9
CDR3 protein: CASSLALDSYNEQFF
CDR3 DNA: TGTGCCAGCAGCTTAGCGCTGGACAGTTACAATGAGCAGTTCTTC

D gene: NA
clone size: NA
J gene: TRBJ2-7
V gene: TRBV21-1
CDR3 protein: CASSKGQVEQYF
CDR3 DNA: TGTGCCAGCAGCAAAGGACAGGTGGAGCAGTACTTC

D gene: TRBD2
clone size: few
J gene: TRBJ2-1
V gene: TRBV14
CDR3 protein: CASSYSLSGTYNEQFF
CDR3 DNA: TGTGCCAGCAGCTACAGCTTGAGCGGGACGTACAATGAGCAGTTCTTC

D gene: NA
clone size: NA
J gene: TRBJ2-3
V gene: TRBV2
CDR3 protein: CASSQGRADTQYF
CDR3 DNA: TGTGCCAGCTCCCAGGGGCGGGCAGATACGCAGTATTTT

D gene: NA
clone size: NA
J gene: TRBJ2-1
V gene: TRBV7-3
CDR3 protein: CASSLGPRGGTYNEQFF
CDR3 DNA: TGTGCCAGCAGCTTAGGTCCCAGGGGGGGGACCTACAATGAGCAGTTCTTC

D gene: NA
clone size: NA
J gene: TRBJ1-2
V gene: TRBV2
CDR3 protein: CASSETGTYGYTF
CDR3 DNA: TGTGCCAGCAGTGAAACAGGGACCTATGGCTACACCTTC

D gene: TRBD1
clone size: NA
J gene: TRBJ1-2
V gene: TRBV2
CDR3 protein: CASRRTGTYGYTF
CDR3 DNA: TGTGCCAGCAGGAGGACAGGGACCTATGGCTACACCTTC

D gene: NA
clone size: NA
J gene: TRBJ2-1
V gene: TRBV5-4
CDR3 protein: CASSPVPHNEQFF
CDR3 DNA: TGTGCCAGCAGCCCCGTCCCCCACAATGAGCAGTTCTTC

D gene: NA
clone size: NA
J gene: TRBJ2-1
V gene: TRBV11-3
CDR3 protein: CASSLRRGSGEFF
CDR3 DNA: TGTGCCAGCAGCTTAAGACGGGGGTCGGGGGAGTTCTTC

D gene: NA
clone size: NA
J gene: TRBJ2-5
V gene: TRBV27
CDR3 protein: CASTFGETQYF
CDR3 DNA: TGTGCCAGCACCTTCGGAGAGACCCAGTACTTC

D gene: NA
clone size: NA
J gene: TRBJ2-5
V gene: TRBV5-8
CDR3 protein: CASSLVSKAQYF
CDR3 DNA: TGTGCCAGCAGCTTGGTTTCCAAGGCCCAGTACTTC

D gene: NA
clone size: NA
J gene: TRBJ2-2
V gene: TRBV5-1
CDR3 protein: CASGLGVKNTGELFF
CDR3 DNA: TGCGCCAGCGGCCTGGGGGTGAAGAACACCGGGGAGCTGTTTTTT

D gene: TRBD1
clone size: NA
J gene: TRBJ1-2
V gene: TRBV5-6
CDR3 protein: CASRKKDRAHGYTF
CDR3 DNA: TGTGCCAGCAGAAAGAAAGACAGGGCCCATGGCTACACCTTC

D gene: NA
clone size: NA
J gene: TRBJ1-5
V gene: TRBV5-6
CDR3 protein: CASSRRQLNSNQPQHF
CDR3 DNA: TGTGCCAGCAGCCGACGACAATTGAATAGCAATCAGCCCCAGCATTTT

D gene: TRBD2
clone size: once
J gene: TRBJ2-5
V gene: TRBV6-5
CDR3 protein: CASSHGGNQETQYF
CDR3 DNA: TGTGCCAGCAGTCACGGGGGGAACCAAGAGACCCAGTACTTC

D gene: NA
clone size: NA
J gene: TRBJ1-3
V gene: TRBV5-4
CDR3 protein: CASSLGGSGNTIYF
CDR3 DNA: TGTGCCAGCAGCTTGGGGGGATCTGGAAACACCATATATTTT

D gene: NA
clone size: once
J gene: TRBJ2-7
V gene: TRBV4-1
CDR3 protein: CASTRSPGEIYEQYF
CDR3 DNA: TGCGCCAGCACCCGAAGCCCGGGGGAAATCTACGAGCAGTACTTC

D gene: NA
clone size: NA
J gene: TRBJ2-5
V gene: TRBV10-3
CDR3 protein: CASWGGMSETQYF
CDR3 DNA: TGTGCCTCCTGGGGCGGGATGAGCGAGACCCAGTACTTC

D gene: NA
clone size: NA
J gene: TRBJ2-3
V gene: TRBV6-6
CDR3 protein: CASGPRHTDTQYF
CDR3 DNA: TGTGCCAGCGGACCGCGGCACACAGATACGCAGTATTTT

D gene: NA
clone size: NA
J gene: TRBJ2-7
V gene: TRBV19
CDR3 protein: CASSNPGFNEQYF
CDR3 DNA: TGTGCCAGTAGTAACCCGGGCTTTAACGAGCAGTACTTC

D gene: NA
clone size: NA
J gene: TRBJ2-7
V gene: TRBV6-1
CDR3 protein: CASRTRTGETYEQYF
CDR3 DNA: TGTGCCAGCAGGACTAGAACAGGGGAGACCTACGAGCAGTACTTC

D gene: TRBD1
clone size: NA
J gene: TRBJ2-3
V gene: TRBV18
CDR3 protein: CASSPGQGALDTQYF
CDR3 DNA: TGTGCCAGCTCTCCGGGACAGGGGGCTTTAGATACGCAGTATTTT

D gene: TRBD1
clone size: NA
J gene: TRBJ2-3
V gene: TRBV19
CDR3 protein: CASSKRQGGDTQYF
CDR3 DNA: TGTGCCAGTAGTAAAAGACAGGGCGGCGATACGCAGTATTTT

D gene: NA
clone size: NA
J gene: TRBJ1-5
V gene: TRBV27
CDR3 protein: CASSPQSDTSNQPQHF
CDR3 DNA: TGTGCCAGCAGTCCACAATCCGACACTAGCAATCAGCCCCAGCATTTT

D gene: TRBD2
clone size: NA
J gene: TRBJ2-7
V gene: TRBV11-2
CDR3 protein: CASSSEWTSLYSGGGQYF
CDR3 DNA: TGTGCCAGCAGCTCGGAATGGACTAGCTTATATAGTGGTGGCGGGCAGTACTTC

D gene: NA
clone size: NA
J gene: TRBJ1-2
V gene: TRBV28
CDR3 protein: CASSSYGGVNYGYTF
CDR3 DNA: TGTGCCAGCAGTTCCTATGGAGGGGTAAACTATGGCTACACCTTC

D gene: NA
clone size: NA
J gene: TRBJ1-5
V gene: TRBV19
CDR3 protein: CASSWQGSQPQHF
CDR3 DNA: TGTGCCAGTAGTTGGCAGGGGTCCCAGCCCCAGCATTTT

D gene: NA
clone size: few
J gene: TRBJ1-2
V gene: TRBV9
CDR3 protein: CASSPQSDTLYGYTF
CDR3 DNA: TGTGCCAGCAGCCCACAGTCGGACACCCTCTATGGCTACACCTTC

D gene: TRBD2
clone size: few
J gene: TRBJ2-3
V gene: TRBV19
CDR3 protein: CASSSLAGAADTQYF
CDR3 DNA: TGTGCCAGTAGTTCCCTAGCGGGAGCAGCAGATACGCAGTATTTT

D gene: NA
clone size: NA
J gene: TRBJ1-1
V gene: TRBV5-1
CDR3 protein: CASSLERQDTEAFF
CDR3 DNA: TGCGCCAGCAGCTTGGAACGACAAGACACTGAAGCTTTCTTT

D gene: NA
clone size: NA
J gene: TRBJ2-1
V gene: TRBV21-1
CDR3 protein: CASRGLPRGDEQFF
CDR3 DNA: TGTGCCAGCAGGGGACTTCCCCGCGGCGATGAGCAGTTCTTC

D gene: NA
clone size: NA
J gene: TRBJ2-6
V gene: TRBV5-1
CDR3 protein: CASGDSSGANVLTF
CDR3 DNA: TGCGCCAGCGGGGATTCATCTGGGGCCAACGTCCTGACTTTC

D gene: NA
clone size: NA
J gene: TRBJ1-4
V gene: TRBV19
CDR3 protein: CASSPRPTPTNEKLFF
CDR3 DNA: TGTGCCAGTAGTCCACGACCGACACCAACTAATGAAAAACTGTTTTTT

D gene: NA
clone size: NA
J gene: TRBJ1-1
V gene: TRBV6-4
CDR3 protein: CASRQSRGTEAFF
CDR3 DNA: TGTGCCAGCAGACAATCCCGGGGCACTGAAGCTTTCTTT

D gene: NA
clone size: NA
J gene: TRBJ2-7
V gene: TRBV7-8
CDR3 protein: CASSLDLGRYEQYF
CDR3 DNA: TGTGCCAGCAGCTTAGATTTGGGGCGCTACGAGCAGTACTTC

D gene: TRBD1
clone size: NA
J gene: TRBJ2-5
V gene: TRBV9
CDR3 protein: CASSEAGTGVAETQYF
CDR3 DNA: TGTGCCAGCAGCGAGGCCGGGACAGGGGTTGCGGAGACCCAGTACTTC